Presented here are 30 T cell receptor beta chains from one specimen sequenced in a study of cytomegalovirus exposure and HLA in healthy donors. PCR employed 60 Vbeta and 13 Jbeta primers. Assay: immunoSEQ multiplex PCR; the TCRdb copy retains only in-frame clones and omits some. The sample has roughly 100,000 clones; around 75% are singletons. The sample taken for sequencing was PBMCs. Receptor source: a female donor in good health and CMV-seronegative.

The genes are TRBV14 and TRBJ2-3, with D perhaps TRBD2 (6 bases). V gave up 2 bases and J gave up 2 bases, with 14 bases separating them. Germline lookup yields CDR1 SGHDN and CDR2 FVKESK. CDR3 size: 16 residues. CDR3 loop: CASSQQLAGITDTQYF. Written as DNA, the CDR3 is TGTGCCAGCAGCCAACAGCTGGCGGGAATCACAGATACGCAGTATTTT.

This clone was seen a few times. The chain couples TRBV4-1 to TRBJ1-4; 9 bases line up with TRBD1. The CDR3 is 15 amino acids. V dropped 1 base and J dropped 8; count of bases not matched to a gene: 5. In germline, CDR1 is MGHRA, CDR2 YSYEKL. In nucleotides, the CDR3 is TGCGCCAGCAGCCAAGTGGGGACAGGGCTCGAAAAACTGTTTTTT. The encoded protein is CASSQVGTGLEKLFF.

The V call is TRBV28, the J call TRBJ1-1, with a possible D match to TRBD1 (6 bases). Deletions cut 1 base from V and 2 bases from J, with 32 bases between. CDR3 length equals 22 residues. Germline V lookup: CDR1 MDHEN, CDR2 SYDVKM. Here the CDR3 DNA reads TGTGCCAGCAGTTTATTCGAATCGGGACACTACTCGGTAAGGAAGGTCAACACTGAAGCTTTCTTT. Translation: CASSLFESGHYSVRKVNTEAFF.

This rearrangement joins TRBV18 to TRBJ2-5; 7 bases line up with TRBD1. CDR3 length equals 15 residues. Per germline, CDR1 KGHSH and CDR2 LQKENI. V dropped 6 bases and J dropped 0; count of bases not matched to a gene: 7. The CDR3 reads CASSLQGSYQETQYF. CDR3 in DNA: TGTGCCAGCTCTCTACAGGGGTCATACCAAGAGACCCAGTACTTC. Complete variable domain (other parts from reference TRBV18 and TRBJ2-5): NAGVMQNPRHLVRRRGQEARLRCSPMKGHSHVYWYRQLPEEGLKFMVYLQKENIIDESGMPKERFSAEFPKEGPSILRIQQVVRGDSAAYFCASSLQGSYQETQYFGPGTRLLVL.

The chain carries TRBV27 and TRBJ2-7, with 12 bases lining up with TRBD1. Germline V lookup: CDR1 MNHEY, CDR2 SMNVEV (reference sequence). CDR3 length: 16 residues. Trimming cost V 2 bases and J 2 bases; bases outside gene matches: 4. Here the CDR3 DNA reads TGTGCCAGCAGTTTAGTGGGACAGGGGGCAACCTACGAGCAGTACTTC. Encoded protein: CASSLVGQGATYEQYF.

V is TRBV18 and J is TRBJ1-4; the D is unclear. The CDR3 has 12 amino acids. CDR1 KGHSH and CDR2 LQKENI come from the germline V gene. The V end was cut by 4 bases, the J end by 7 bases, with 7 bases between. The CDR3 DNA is TGTGCCAGCTCACAGGCGGGTGAAAAACTGTTTTTT. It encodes CASSQAGEKLFF.

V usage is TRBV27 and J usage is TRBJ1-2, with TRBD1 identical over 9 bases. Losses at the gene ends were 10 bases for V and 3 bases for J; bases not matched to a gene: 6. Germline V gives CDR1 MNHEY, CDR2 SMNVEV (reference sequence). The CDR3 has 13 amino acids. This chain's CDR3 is CATRDREYYGYTF. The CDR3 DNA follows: TGTGCCACCAGGGACAGGGAGTACTATGGCTACACCTTC.

The CDR3 coding sequence is TGTGCCAGCAGCGAGGGGGACAATGAGCAGTTCTTC. It yields the protein CASSEGDNEQFF. The chain combines TRBV5-6 with TRBJ2-1; TRBD1 is a possible D gene (6 bases). Germline V gene lookup returns CDR1 SGHDT and CDR2 YYEEEE. The V and J ends lost 4 bases and 5 bases respectively, with 7 bases between them. The CDR3 consists of 12 residues. Full variable domain (remainder filled in from reference TRBV5-6 and TRBJ2-1): DAGVTQSPTHLIKTRGQQVTLRCSPKSGHDTVSWYQQALGQGPQFIFQYYEEEERQRGNFPDRFSGHQFPNYSSELNVNALLLGDSALYLCASSEGDNEQFFGPGTRLTVL.

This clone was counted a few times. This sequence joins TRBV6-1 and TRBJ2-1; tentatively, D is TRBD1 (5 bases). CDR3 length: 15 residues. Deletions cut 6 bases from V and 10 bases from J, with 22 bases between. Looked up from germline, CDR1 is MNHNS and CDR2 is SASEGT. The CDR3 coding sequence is TGTGCCAGCAGCTCGACAGCGAACGACGACGCGGAGCAGTTCTTC. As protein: CASSSTANDDAEQFF.

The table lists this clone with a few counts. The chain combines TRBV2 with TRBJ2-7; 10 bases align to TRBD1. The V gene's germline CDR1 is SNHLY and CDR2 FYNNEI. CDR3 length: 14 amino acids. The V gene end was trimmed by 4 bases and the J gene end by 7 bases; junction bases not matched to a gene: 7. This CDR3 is CASSVDRGRREQYF. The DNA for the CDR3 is TGTGCCAGCAGTGTAGACAGGGGGCGCCGGGAGCAGTACTTC. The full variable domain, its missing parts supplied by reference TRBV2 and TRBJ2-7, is EPEVTQTPSHQVTQMGQEVILRCVPISNHLYFYWYRQILGQKVEFLVSFYNNEISEKSEIFDDQFSVERPDGSNFTLKIRSTKLEDSAMYFCASSVDRGRREQYFGPGTRLTVT.

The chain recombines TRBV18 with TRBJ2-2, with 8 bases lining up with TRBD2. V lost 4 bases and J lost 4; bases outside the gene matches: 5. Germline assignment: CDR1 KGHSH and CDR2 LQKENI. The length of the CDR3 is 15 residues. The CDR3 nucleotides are TGTGCCAGCTCACTAGCGGGACCGAGCACCGGGGAGCTGTTTTTT. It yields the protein CASSLAGPSTGELFF.

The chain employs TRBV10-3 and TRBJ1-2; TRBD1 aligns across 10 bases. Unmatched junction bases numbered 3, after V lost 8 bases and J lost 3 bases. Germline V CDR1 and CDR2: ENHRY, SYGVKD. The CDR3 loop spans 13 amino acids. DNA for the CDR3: TGTGCCATCCTAGGACAGGGGGACTATGGCTACACCTTC. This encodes CAILGQGDYGYTF.

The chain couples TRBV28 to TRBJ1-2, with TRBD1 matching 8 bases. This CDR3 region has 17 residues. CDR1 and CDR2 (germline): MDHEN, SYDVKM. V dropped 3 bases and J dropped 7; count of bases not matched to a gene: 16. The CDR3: CASSLMSIRGLNSGYTF. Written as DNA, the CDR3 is TGTGCCAGCAGTTTGATGTCAATCAGGGGGCTGAATTCTGGCTACACCTTC.

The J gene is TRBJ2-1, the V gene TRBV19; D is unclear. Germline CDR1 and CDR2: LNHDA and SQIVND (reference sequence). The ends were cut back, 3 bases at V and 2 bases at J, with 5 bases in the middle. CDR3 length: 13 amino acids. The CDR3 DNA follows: TGTGCCAGTAGTATTCGAGCCTACAATGAGCAGTTCTTC. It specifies CASSIRAYNEQFF.

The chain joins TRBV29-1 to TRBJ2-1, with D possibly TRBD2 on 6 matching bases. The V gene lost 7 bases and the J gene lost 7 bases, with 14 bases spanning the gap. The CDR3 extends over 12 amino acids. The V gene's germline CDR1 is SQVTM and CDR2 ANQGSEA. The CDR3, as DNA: TGCAGCGCCCCCGTCAGCGGGAATGAGCAGTTCTTC. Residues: CSAPVSGNEQFF.

CDR3 in amino acids: CASSPSPGLAGPHYEQYF. CDR3 DNA: TGTGCCAGCAGCCCCTCTCCGGGACTAGCGGGCCCCCACTACGAGCAGTACTTC. The chain is built from TRBV7-9 and TRBJ2-7; 12 bases match TRBD2. J lost 3 bases, V lost 5 bases, and 14 bases had no gene match. The CDR3 is 18 residues long. Germline V gene lookup returns CDR1 SEHNR and CDR2 FQNEAQ (reference sequence).

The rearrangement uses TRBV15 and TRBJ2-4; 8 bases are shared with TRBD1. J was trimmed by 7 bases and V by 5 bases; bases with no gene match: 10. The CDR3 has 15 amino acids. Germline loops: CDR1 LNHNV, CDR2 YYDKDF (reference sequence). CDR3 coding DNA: TGTGCCACCAGCTCAGGCGGGCAGGGGGCGAACATTCAGTACTTC. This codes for CATSSGGQGANIQYF. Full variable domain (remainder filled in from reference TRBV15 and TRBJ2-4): DAMVIQNPRYQVTQFGKPVTLSCSQTLNHNVMYWYQQKSSQAPKLLFHYYDKDFNNEADTPDNFQSRRPNTSFCFLDIRSPGLGDTAMYLCATSSGGQGANIQYFGAGTRLSVL.

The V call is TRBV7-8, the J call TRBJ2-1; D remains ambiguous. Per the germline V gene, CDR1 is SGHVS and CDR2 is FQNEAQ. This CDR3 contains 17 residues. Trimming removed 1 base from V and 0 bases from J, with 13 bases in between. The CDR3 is CASSLVILQNSYNEQFF. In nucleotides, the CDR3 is TGTGCCAGCAGCTTAGTTATTCTCCAGAACTCCTACAATGAGCAGTTCTTC. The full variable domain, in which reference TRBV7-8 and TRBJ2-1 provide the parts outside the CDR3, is GAGVSQSPRYKVAKRGQDVALRCDPISGHVSLFWYQQALGQGPEFLTYFQNEAQLDKSGLPSDRFFAERPEGSVSTLKIQRTQQEDSAVYLCASSLVILQNSYNEQFFGPGTRLTVL.

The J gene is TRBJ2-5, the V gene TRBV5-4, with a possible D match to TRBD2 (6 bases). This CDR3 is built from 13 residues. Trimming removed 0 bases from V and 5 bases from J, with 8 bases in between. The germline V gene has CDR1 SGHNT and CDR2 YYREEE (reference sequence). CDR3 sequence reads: CASSLVGGETQYF. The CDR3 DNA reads TGTGCCAGCAGCTTGGTTGGGGGGGAGACCCAGTACTTC.

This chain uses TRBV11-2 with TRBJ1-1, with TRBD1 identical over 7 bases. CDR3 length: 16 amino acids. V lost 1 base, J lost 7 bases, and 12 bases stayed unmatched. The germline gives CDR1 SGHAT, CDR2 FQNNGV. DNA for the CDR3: TGTGCCAGCAGCTTAGTCCCCCCCTCTGCAGGGGGTGAAGCTTTCTTT. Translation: CASSLVPPSAGGEAFF. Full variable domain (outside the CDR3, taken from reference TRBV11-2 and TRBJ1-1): EAGVAQSPRYKIIEKRQSVAFWCNPISGHATLYWYQQILGQGPKLLIQFQNNGVVDDSQLPKDRFSAERLKGVDSTLKIQPAKLEDSAVYLCASSLVPPSAGGEAFFGQGTRLTVV.

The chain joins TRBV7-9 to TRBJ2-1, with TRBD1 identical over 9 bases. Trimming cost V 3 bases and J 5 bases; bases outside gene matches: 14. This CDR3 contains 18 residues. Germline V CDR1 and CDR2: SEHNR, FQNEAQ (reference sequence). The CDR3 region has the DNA TGTGCCAGCAGCTTGGGCGCTTCACAGGGGGCGAGAAACAATGAGCAGTTCTTC. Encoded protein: CASSLGASQGARNNEQFF.

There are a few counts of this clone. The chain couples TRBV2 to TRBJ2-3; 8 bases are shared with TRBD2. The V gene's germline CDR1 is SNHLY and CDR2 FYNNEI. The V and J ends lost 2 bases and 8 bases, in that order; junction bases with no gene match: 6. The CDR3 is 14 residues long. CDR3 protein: CASSELLAGTTQYF. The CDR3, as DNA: TGTGCCAGCAGTGAATTATTAGCGGGAACTACGCAGTATTTT.

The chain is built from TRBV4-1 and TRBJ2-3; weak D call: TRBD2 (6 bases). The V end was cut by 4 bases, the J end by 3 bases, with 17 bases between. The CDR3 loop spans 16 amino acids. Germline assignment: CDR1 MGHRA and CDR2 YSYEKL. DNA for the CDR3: TGCGCCAGCAGCCGAATGCCGGGGGAGCTTACAGATACGCAGTATTTT. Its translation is CASSRMPGELTDTQYF.

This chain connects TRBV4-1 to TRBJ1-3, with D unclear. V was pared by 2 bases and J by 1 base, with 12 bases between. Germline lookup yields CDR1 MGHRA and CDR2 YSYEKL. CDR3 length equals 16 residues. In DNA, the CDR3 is TGCGCCAGCAGCCAAACTTCCGGGAATTCTGGAAACACCATATATTTT. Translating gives CASSQTSGNSGNTIYF.

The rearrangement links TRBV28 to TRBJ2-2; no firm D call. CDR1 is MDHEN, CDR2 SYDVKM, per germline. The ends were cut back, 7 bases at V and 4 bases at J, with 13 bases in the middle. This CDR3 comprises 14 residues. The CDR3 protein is CASTSRRLTGELFF. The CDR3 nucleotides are TGTGCCAGCACCTCCCGCAGACTCACCGGGGAGCTGTTTTTT. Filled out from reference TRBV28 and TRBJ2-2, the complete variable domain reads DVKVTQSSRYLVKRTGEKVFLECVQDMDHENMFWYRQDPGLGLRLIYFSYDVKMKEKGDIPEGYSVSREKKERFSLILESASTNQTSMYLCASTSRRLTGELFFGEGSRLTVL.

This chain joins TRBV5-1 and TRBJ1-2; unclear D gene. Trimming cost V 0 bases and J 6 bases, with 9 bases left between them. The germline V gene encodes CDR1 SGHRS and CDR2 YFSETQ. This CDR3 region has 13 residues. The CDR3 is CASSLVGSDGYTF. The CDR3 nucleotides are TGCGCCAGCAGCTTGGTCGGGTCAGATGGCTACACCTTC.

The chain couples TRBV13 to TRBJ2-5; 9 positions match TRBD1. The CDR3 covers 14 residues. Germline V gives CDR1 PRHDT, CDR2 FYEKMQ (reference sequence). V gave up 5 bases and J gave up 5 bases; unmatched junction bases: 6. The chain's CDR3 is CASSAGTGIETQYF. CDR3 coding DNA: TGTGCCAGCAGCGCCGGGACAGGGATCGAGACCCAGTACTTC.

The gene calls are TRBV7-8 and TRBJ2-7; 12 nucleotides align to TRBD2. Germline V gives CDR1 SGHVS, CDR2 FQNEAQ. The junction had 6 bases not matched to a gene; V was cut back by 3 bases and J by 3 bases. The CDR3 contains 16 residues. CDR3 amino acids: CASSFSGLAGSYEQYF. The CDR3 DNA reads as TGTGCCAGCAGCTTCAGCGGACTAGCGGGAAGCTACGAGCAGTACTTC.

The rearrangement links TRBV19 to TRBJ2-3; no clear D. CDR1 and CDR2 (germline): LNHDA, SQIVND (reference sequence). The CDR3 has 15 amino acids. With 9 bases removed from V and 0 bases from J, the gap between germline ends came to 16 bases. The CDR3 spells CASCPTGASTDTQYF. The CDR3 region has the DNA TGTGCCAGCTGCCCTACCGGAGCCAGCACAGATACGCAGTATTTT.

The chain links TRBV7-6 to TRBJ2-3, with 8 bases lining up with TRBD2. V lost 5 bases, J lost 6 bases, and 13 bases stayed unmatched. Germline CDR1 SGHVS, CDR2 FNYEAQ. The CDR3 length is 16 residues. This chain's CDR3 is CASSPEGGGLADTQYF. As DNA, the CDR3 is TGTGCCAGCAGCCCCGAGGGCGGGGGGCTTGCGGATACGCAGTATTTT.